These T cell receptor beta chains were read from a single sample in a study of control samples from healthy donors and cancer patients. The table came from immunoSEQ multiplex PCR; TCRdb's copy has only in-frame clones and leaves some out. The sample contains 40,000 to 60,000 clones, more than 70% of which appear only once. The sequencing input was PBMCs. The receptors were gathered from a man aged 50 or older with head and neck cancer. CDR3s include the opening cysteine and the closing phenylalanine or tryptophan. Each record gives: D gene, J gene, clone size, V gene, CDR3 DNA, CDR3 protein. D genes are given only for firm matches. Where a row states a size, it is once, few, many or the class of an expanded clone; other rows omit it.

D gene: -; J gene: TRBJ2-4; clone size: -; V gene: TRBV18; CDR3 DNA: TGTGCCAGCTCACCACCGGGGGTGAACATTCAGTACTTC; CDR3 protein: CASSPPGVNIQYF
D gene: TRBD2; J gene: TRBJ2-7; clone size: -; V gene: TRBV27; CDR3 DNA: TGTGCCAGCAGTCGTCGACTAGCGGGGGATTACGAGCAGTACTTC; CDR3 protein: CASSRRLAGDYEQYF
D gene: TRBD2; J gene: TRBJ2-7; clone size: -; V gene: TRBV30; CDR3 DNA: TGTGCCGGGGCCCGGGGGGAAGGCTACGAGCAGTACTTC; CDR3 protein: CAGARGEGYEQYF
D gene: TRBD1; J gene: TRBJ1-3; clone size: -; V gene: TRBV4-1; CDR3 DNA: TGCGCCAGCAGCCAGGTAGACAGGGCCTCCTCTGGAAACACCATATATTTT; CDR3 protein: CASSQVDRASSGNTIYF
D gene: TRBD1; J gene: TRBJ1-1; clone size: -; V gene: TRBV15; CDR3 DNA: TGTGCCTCCGGGGAGGGGGCGCGTCGGACTGAAGCTTTCTTT; CDR3 protein: CASGEGARRTEAFF
D gene: TRBD1; J gene: TRBJ1-2; clone size: -; V gene: TRBV15; CDR3 DNA: TGTGCCACCAGCAGAGAACAGGGGGACTATGGCTACACCTTC; CDR3 protein: CATSREQGDYGYTF
D gene: TRBD1; J gene: TRBJ2-7; clone size: -; V gene: TRBV27; CDR3 DNA: TGTGCCAGCAGTATAAGGGACAGCGGCTACGAGCAGTACTTC; CDR3 protein: CASSIRDSGYEQYF
D gene: -; J gene: TRBJ2-3; clone size: -; V gene: TRBV7-8; CDR3 DNA: TGTGCCAGCAGCTTACTAGCTAGGGATACGCAGTATTTT; CDR3 protein: CASSLLARDTQYF
D gene: -; J gene: TRBJ1-1; clone size: -; V gene: TRBV19; CDR3 DNA: TGTGCCAGTAGTATAGTAAATTGGGGCAGGAGATTGAACACTGAAGCTTTCTTT; CDR3 protein: CASSIVNWGRRLNTEAFF
D gene: -; J gene: TRBJ2-4; clone size: -; V gene: TRBV6-1; CDR3 DNA: TGTGCCAGCAGTGAAACGGAACAGGTCATTCAGTACTTC; CDR3 protein: CASSETEQVIQYF
D gene: -; J gene: TRBJ2-7; clone size: -; V gene: TRBV6-5; CDR3 DNA: TGTGCCAGCAGTTCCAAAACCGGGACGGAGTTCTACGAGCAGTACTTC; CDR3 protein: CASSSKTGTEFYEQYF
D gene: -; J gene: TRBJ2-6; clone size: -; V gene: TRBV19; CDR3 DNA: TGTGCCAGTAATCGACACACCTCTGGGGCCAACGTCCTGACTTTC; CDR3 protein: CASNRHTSGANVLTF
D gene: -; J gene: TRBJ1-2; clone size: -; V gene: TRBV19; CDR3 DNA: TGTGCCAGTCACCAGAGGGGGGACGGAGTTAACTATGGCTACACCTTC; CDR3 protein: CASHQRGDGVNYGYTF
D gene: TRBD2; J gene: TRBJ2-7; clone size: -; V gene: TRBV5-4; CDR3 DNA: TGTGCCAGCAGCCCTCGAGGGCCTACTAGCGGAGTCGGGAACGAGCAGTACTTC; CDR3 protein: CASSPRGPTSGVGNEQYF
D gene: TRBD1; J gene: TRBJ2-2; clone size: -; V gene: TRBV19; CDR3 DNA: TGTGCCAGTAGTAGGACAGGTTTGAACACCGGGGAGCTGTTTTTT; CDR3 protein: CASSRTGLNTGELFF
D gene: TRBD1; J gene: TRBJ1-2; clone size: -; V gene: TRBV11-2; CDR3 DNA: TGTGCCAGCAGTACCGACAGGGTGGGGGGCTACACCTTC; CDR3 protein: CASSTDRVGGYTF
D gene: -; J gene: TRBJ2-5; clone size: -; V gene: TRBV3-1/TRBV3-2; CDR3 DNA: TGTGCCAGCAGCCAAGATTCCGGTTTTAGGTCAGAGACCCAGTACTTC; CDR3 protein: CASSQDSGFRSETQYF
D gene: -; J gene: TRBJ1-6; clone size: -; V gene: TRBV5-1; CDR3 DNA: TGCGCCAGCAGCTTGGAAGGGGGGCGCTCACCCCTCCACTTT; CDR3 protein: CASSLEGGRSPLHF
D gene: TRBD1; J gene: TRBJ1-5; clone size: -; V gene: TRBV10-3; CDR3 DNA: TGTGCCATAGGGACAGGTGATATCAATCAGCCCCAGCATTTT; CDR3 protein: CAIGTGDINQPQHF
D gene: TRBD2; J gene: TRBJ2-5; clone size: -; V gene: TRBV6-1; CDR3 DNA: TGTGCCAGCAGTTTCTTACCAGCGGGACAAGAGACCCAGTACTTC; CDR3 protein: CASSFLPAGQETQYF
D gene: -; J gene: TRBJ2-7; clone size: few; V gene: TRBV30; CDR3 DNA: TGTGCCTGGAGTGTACTAAATAGGGTTTCCTACGAGCAGTACTTC; CDR3 protein: CAWSVLNRVSYEQYF
D gene: -; J gene: TRBJ2-1; clone size: -; V gene: TRBV11-1; CDR3 DNA: TGTGCCAGCAGCCTGACTAGATGGGATGAGCAGTTCTTC; CDR3 protein: CASSLTRWDEQFF
D gene: -; J gene: TRBJ2-6; clone size: once; V gene: TRBV19; CDR3 DNA: TGTGCCAGTACCAATGGGGGGCCCGGGGCCAACGTCCTGACTTTC; CDR3 protein: CASTNGGPGANVLTF
D gene: -; J gene: TRBJ1-3; clone size: -; V gene: TRBV19; CDR3 DNA: TGTGCCAGTAGTATGCGAGGGGAAAACACCATATATTTT; CDR3 protein: CASSMRGENTIYF
D gene: -; J gene: TRBJ1-1; clone size: -; V gene: TRBV3-1/TRBV3-2; CDR3 DNA: TGTGCCAGCAGCCCTCCCACTGAAGCTTTCTTT; CDR3 protein: CASSPPTEAFF
D gene: -; J gene: TRBJ1-3; clone size: -; V gene: TRBV10-3; CDR3 DNA: TGTGCCATCAGTGAGCTGGGAAGACCTGGAAACACCATATATTTT; CDR3 protein: CAISELGRPGNTIYF
D gene: -; J gene: TRBJ1-4; clone size: -; V gene: TRBV7-9; CDR3 DNA: TGTGCCAGCAGTTCAACTCTGAAGGAAAAACTGTTTTTT; CDR3 protein: CASSSTLKEKLFF
D gene: TRBD1; J gene: TRBJ1-6; clone size: -; V gene: TRBV18; CDR3 DNA: TGTGCCAGCTCACCAGGGACAGGAATAAATTCACCCCTCCACTTT; CDR3 protein: CASSPGTGINSPLHF
D gene: -; J gene: TRBJ2-7; clone size: once; V gene: TRBV4-1; CDR3 DNA: TGCGCCAGCAGCCCATTTATACAGGGCCTTTTCTACGAGCAGTACTTC; CDR3 protein: CASSPFIQGLFYEQYF
D gene: TRBD2; J gene: TRBJ2-3; clone size: -; V gene: TRBV25-1; CDR3 DNA: TGTGCCAGCAGTAAGGGACTAGCGGGACCTACAGATACGCAGTATTTT; CDR3 protein: CASSKGLAGPTDTQYF
D gene: -; J gene: TRBJ2-2; clone size: few; V gene: TRBV4-2; CDR3 DNA: TGTGCCAGCACCCTGTTTATAACGGGGGTCGGGGAGCTGTTTTTT; CDR3 protein: CASTLFITGVGELFF
D gene: -; J gene: TRBJ1-3; clone size: -; V gene: TRBV7-9; CDR3 DNA: TGTGCCAGCAGCTTAGTCACAGGGTACGGAAACACCATATATTTT; CDR3 protein: CASSLVTGYGNTIYF
D gene: -; J gene: TRBJ2-6; clone size: -; V gene: TRBV27; CDR3 DNA: TGTGCCAGCAGTTTATCTCGATCTGGGGCCAACGTCCTGACTTTC; CDR3 protein: CASSLSRSGANVLTF
D gene: TRBD1; J gene: TRBJ2-7; clone size: -; V gene: TRBV6-2/TRBV6-3; CDR3 DNA: TGTGCCAGCAGTTACGCATGGGACAGGGGCTACGAGCAGTACTTC; CDR3 protein: CASSYAWDRGYEQYF
D gene: -; J gene: TRBJ2-2; clone size: -; V gene: TRBV2; CDR3 DNA: TGTGCCAGCGGAGGAGTAGGGCGCAGGACCGGGGAGCTGTTTTTT; CDR3 protein: CASGGVGRRTGELFF
D gene: -; J gene: TRBJ2-7; clone size: -; V gene: TRBV5-4; CDR3 DNA: TGTGCCAGCAGCTTGGCACCCTCCTACGAGCAGTACTTC; CDR3 protein: CASSLAPSYEQYF
D gene: -; J gene: TRBJ2-2; clone size: once; V gene: TRBV2; CDR3 DNA: TGTGCCAGCAGTGACCTAATAATAGCCGCGAACACCGGGGAGCTGTTTTTT; CDR3 protein: CASSDLIIAANTGELFF
D gene: -; J gene: TRBJ2-7; clone size: -; V gene: TRBV6-5; CDR3 DNA: TGTGCCAGCAGTTTCTCGACAGCTTCCTACGAGCAGTACTTC; CDR3 protein: CASSFSTASYEQYF
D gene: -; J gene: TRBJ1-2; clone size: -; V gene: TRBV2; CDR3 DNA: TGTGCCAGCAGTAACAGGGAAACGAGTGGCTACACCTTC; CDR3 protein: CASSNRETSGYTF
D gene: TRBD2; J gene: TRBJ2-1; clone size: few; V gene: TRBV18; CDR3 DNA: TGTGCCAGCTCACCATCAACTCTAGCGGGGGGGCTAAATGAGCAGTTCTTC; CDR3 protein: CASSPSTLAGGLNEQFF
D gene: -; J gene: TRBJ1-1; clone size: -; V gene: TRBV3-1/TRBV3-2; CDR3 DNA: TGTGCCAGCAGCCGAGCGGGTGCCGACACTGAAGCTTTCTTT; CDR3 protein: CASSRAGADTEAFF
D gene: -; J gene: TRBJ2-5; clone size: -; V gene: TRBV7-2; CDR3 DNA: TGTGCCAGCAGCCCCCGCGGGTACCAAGAGACCCAGTACTTC; CDR3 protein: CASSPRGYQETQYF
D gene: TRBD1; J gene: TRBJ1-4; clone size: -; V gene: TRBV5-1; CDR3 DNA: TGCGCCAGCAGACGGGACAGGTTAGATGAAAAACTGTTTTTT; CDR3 protein: CASRRDRLDEKLFF
D gene: -; J gene: TRBJ1-1; clone size: -; V gene: TRBV11-2; CDR3 DNA: TGTGCCAGCAGCTTTGGGGGGCCGGGAGCTTTCTTT; CDR3 protein: CASSFGGPGAFF
D gene: -; J gene: TRBJ2-5; clone size: -; V gene: TRBV6-2/TRBV6-3; CDR3 DNA: TGTGCCAGCAGTTACATCATAGGAGGGGTGTACCAAGAGACCCAGTACTTC; CDR3 protein: CASSYIIGGVYQETQYF
D gene: -; J gene: TRBJ2-3; clone size: -; V gene: TRBV4-3; CDR3 DNA: TGCGCCAGCAGCCAAGATACTGACACAGATACGCAGTATTTT; CDR3 protein: CASSQDTDTDTQYF
D gene: TRBD2; J gene: TRBJ2-5; clone size: -; V gene: TRBV5-4; CDR3 DNA: TGTGCCAGCAGCTTGTTAAGGACTAGCGCAGAGACCCAGTACTTC; CDR3 protein: CASSLLRTSAETQYF
D gene: TRBD1; J gene: TRBJ2-5; clone size: -; V gene: TRBV9; CDR3 DNA: TGTGCCAGCAGCGCAACACTAGGGACAGGGGTTAAAGAGACCCAGTACTTC; CDR3 protein: CASSATLGTGVKETQYF
D gene: -; J gene: TRBJ2-4; clone size: -; V gene: TRBV5-1; CDR3 DNA: TGCGCCAGCAGCTTGGTGGGACAAGGGGAAAATCAGTACTTC; CDR3 protein: CASSLVGQGENQYF
D gene: TRBD2; J gene: TRBJ2-1; clone size: -; V gene: TRBV12-5; CDR3 DNA: TGTGCTAGTGGGCTGGCGGGAGGGAACAATGAGCAGTTCTTC; CDR3 protein: CASGLAGGNNEQFF
D gene: TRBD2; J gene: TRBJ2-3; clone size: -; V gene: TRBV9; CDR3 DNA: TGTGCCAGCAGCGTATGGGGAGGGACAGATACGCAGTATTTT; CDR3 protein: CASSVWGGTDTQYF
D gene: TRBD1; J gene: TRBJ2-5; clone size: -; V gene: TRBV6-5; CDR3 DNA: TGTGCCAGCAGGCCCCCAGGGGGCCAAGAGACCCAGTACTTC; CDR3 protein: CASRPPGGQETQYF
D gene: TRBD2; J gene: TRBJ2-1; clone size: once; V gene: TRBV27; CDR3 DNA: TGTGCCAGCAGCCCCCCCGGGGGGGCCGGAAATTCTAATGAGCAGTTCTTC; CDR3 protein: CASSPPGGAGNSNEQFF